Given below is one T cell receptor (beta chain) in context. Its target is not known. This record belongs to a study of shared clonotypes between healthy human individuals. Regarding the study as a whole: Expectations were that clonotype sharing among donors would be affected by sequencing depth. Across subsets, estimated richness was generally greater for naive than for memory populations.

Germline assignment: CDR1 MNHNY and CDR2 SVGAGI (reference sequence). V lost 6 bases, J lost 3 bases, and 11 bases lay in between. CDR3 length: 13 residues. Division of CD4+ cells produced a CD45RA+ naive subset and a CD45RA-negative memory subset. Original processing notes: With immunoSEQ giving junction-only sequences and no quality scores, filtering differed. Clones were read by immunoSEQ multiplex PCR, and TCRdb kept only the in-frame ones, dropping some. The V and J calls and clone size are taken from that table; D and trimming were inferred from the DNA. The sample records over a million clones, around 78% being singletons.

The TCR comes from a man between 18 and 35 years old in good health. Some clones in this sample may be carry-over from other donors' samples. Sequenced material: memory CD4+ T cells from PBMCs. Subset here: CD45RA-negative fraction. The V gene is TRBV6-6, the J gene TRBJ1-1; D is unresolved. The CDR3 nucleotides read TGTGCCAGCAGACCCGACGGCTACACTGAAGCTTTCTTT. It specifies CASRPDGYTEAFF.